These 28 T cell receptor beta chains share one sample of origin, sequenced in a study of cytomegalovirus exposure and HLA in healthy donors. The PCR ran on 60 Vbeta and 13 Jbeta primers. The table came from immunoSEQ multiplex PCR; TCRdb's copy has only in-frame clones and leaves some out. The repertoire consists of under 90,000 clones, with roughly 73% occurring once and the leading ten covering roughly 2%. The sequencing input was PBMCs. The receptors were gathered from a middle-aged man in good health and CMV-seronegative.

The chain carries TRBV6-5 and TRBJ1-3; maybe TRBD1 (5 bases). The CDR3 has 15 amino acids. Germline CDR1 and CDR2: MNHEY and SVGAGI. V shed 4 bases and J shed 0 bases, with 10 bases lying between them. The chain's CDR3 is CASSSRGISGNTIYF. The CDR3 bases are TGTGCCAGCAGTTCCCGGGGGATCTCTGGAAACACCATATATTTT.

This clone occurred a few times. The chain joins TRBV5-5 to TRBJ2-7; the match to TRBD1 covers 10 bases. The V segment lost 0 bases and the J segment 3 bases; nucleotides outside the gene matches: 6. Germline CDR1 is SGHKS and CDR2 is YYEKEE (reference sequence). The CDR3 covers 16 residues. The CDR3 DNA reads TGTGCCAGCAGCTTGGCCTCCGGGACAGGGGTCTACGAGCAGTACTTC. The encoded protein is CASSLASGTGVYEQYF.

This clone was seen more than once but under ten times. The chain employs TRBV9 and TRBJ1-1, with D maybe TRBD1 (5 bases). Trimming removed 4 bases at V and 0 bases at J, with 10 bases between. The germline V gene encodes CDR1 SGDLS and CDR2 YYNGEE. This CDR3 is 14 amino acids long. The CDR3 spells CASSFDSMNTEAFF. Here the CDR3 DNA reads TGTGCCAGCAGCTTCGACAGCATGAACACTGAAGCTTTCTTT.

This chain links TRBV28 with TRBJ2-1; 10 bases line up with TRBD2. CDR1 and CDR2 (germline): MDHEN, SYDVKM. The CDR3 runs to 17 residues. V gave up 4 bases and J gave up 10 bases; unmatched junction bases: 16. CDR3 in amino acids: CASSSTRKASGRREQFF. The CDR3 DNA reads TGTGCCAGCAGTTCCACCCGGAAGGCTAGCGGGAGACGAGAGCAGTTCTTC.

This clone was observed a few times. The chain employs TRBV4-1 and TRBJ1-1, with TRBD1 identical over 9 bases. Trimming cost V 4 bases and J 7 bases; bases outside gene matches: 10. This CDR3 is 15 amino acids long. The germline V gene encodes CDR1 MGHRA and CDR2 YSYEKL. CDR3 residues: CASSPSTGGEYEAFF. The CDR3 nucleotides are TGCGCCAGCAGCCCTTCTACAGGGGGCGAATATGAAGCTTTCTTT.

The V call is TRBV9, the J call TRBJ2-3, with D perhaps matching TRBD1 (6 bases). Germline V gives CDR1 SGDLS, CDR2 YYNGEE. The CDR3 is 14 amino acids. Trimming took off 5 bases at V and 2 bases at J, with 12 bases between the two ends. CDR3 residues: CASRPTGYTDTQYF. CDR3 DNA sequence: TGTGCCAGCAGGCCGACAGGCTACACAGATACGCAGTATTTT.

The J gene is TRBJ1-5, the V gene TRBV27, with D possibly being TRBD1 (5 bases). The CDR3 sequence is 15 residues long. Trimming stripped 3 bases from V and 0 bases from J, with 9 bases between. Germline CDR1 MNHEY, CDR2 SMNVEV (reference sequence). CDR3 sequence (DNA): TGTGCCAGCAGTTTGGAGGGGTTTAGCAATCAGCCCCAGCATTTT. This sequence encodes CASSLEGFSNQPQHF.

This chain links TRBV29-1 with TRBJ2-5; no reliable D call. Trimming stripped 4 bases from V and 2 bases from J, with 8 bases between. This CDR3 contains 12 residues. Germline loops: CDR1 SQVTM, CDR2 ANQGSEA. CDR3 nucleotides: TGCAGCGTTGTGAGACAACAAGAGACCCAGTACTTC. Translating it yields CSVVRQQETQYF.

The CDR3 DNA sequence: TGCGCCAGCAGTGAGGGGGGTAGCGGTCCCACAGATACGCAGTATTTT. This gives the protein CASSEGGSGPTDTQYF. The rearrangement joins TRBV10-1 to TRBJ2-3; tentatively, D is TRBD2 (6 bases). The CDR3 is 16 amino acids. CDR1 and CDR2 from the germline V gene are WNHNN and SYGVQD (reference sequence). The V and J ends lost 2 bases and 2 bases respectively, with 14 bases between them.

This clone has only a few counts. The rearrangement uses TRBV6-1 and TRBJ2-3, with 7 nucleotides matching TRBD2. This CDR3 contains 16 residues. After removal of 4 bases from V and 0 bases from J, the junction contained 7 bases not matched to a gene. Per the germline V gene, CDR1 is MNHNS and CDR2 is SASEGT. CDR3 bases: TGTGCCAGCAGTGTATCTAGCGGCTCTAGCACAGATACGCAGTATTTT. The encoded protein is CASSVSSGSSTDTQYF.

The chain carries TRBV27 and TRBJ1-5, with D tentatively TRBD1 (5 bases). Trimming cost V 6 bases and J 4 bases, with 10 bases left between them. Germline CDR1 and CDR2: MNHEY and SMNVEV (reference sequence). This CDR3 has 13 residues. CDR3 sequence reads: CASSRQSNQPQHF. The CDR3 coding sequence is TGTGCCAGCAGCAGACAGTCTAATCAGCCCCAGCATTTT.

This chain uses TRBV4-2 with TRBJ2-7; the D gene is possibly TRBD1 (5 bases). V dropped 0 bases and J dropped 0 bases, with 15 bases sitting between them. CDR1 LGHNA and CDR2 YNFKEQ come from the germline V gene. This CDR3 spans 17 amino acids. Here the CDR3 reads CASSQEQGTVSSYEQYF. The CDR3 nucleotides read TGTGCCAGCAGCCAAGAGCAGGGAACCGTTTCCTCCTACGAGCAGTACTTC.

The chain combines TRBV6-5 with TRBJ1-3, with D hard to call. CDR3 length: 13 residues. V lost 8 bases, J lost 0 bases, and 8 bases lay in between. The germline gives CDR1 MNHEY, CDR2 SVGAGI. The DNA for the CDR3 is TGTGCCAGCGGCAAGAACTCTGGAAACACCATATATTTT. Translation gives CASGKNSGNTIYF.

The chain combines TRBV19 with TRBJ1-2; 9 bases map to TRBD1. Germline CDR1 and CDR2: LNHDA and SQIVND (reference sequence). CDR3 size: 14 residues. V lost 6 bases and J lost 8; bases outside the gene matches: 10. The CDR3 here is CASSEPGQGWGYTF. In DNA form, the CDR3 reads TGTGCCAGTAGCGAACCGGGACAGGGCTGGGGCTACACCTTC.

V and J are TRBV7-9 and TRBJ2-1, with D maybe TRBD2 (6 bases). CDR3 length equals 13 residues. Germline loops: CDR1 SEHNR, CDR2 FQNEAQ (reference sequence). The V end was cut by 4 bases, the J end by 8 bases, with 12 bases between. In DNA form, the CDR3 reads TGTGCCAGCAGCTACCCCGGGGGACATGAGCAGTTCTTC. Encoded protein: CASSYPGGHEQFF.

This rearrangement joins TRBV9 to TRBJ1-1; D is unclear. V lost 3 bases to trimming and J lost 0 bases, with 9 bases between them. Germline CDR1 SGDLS, CDR2 YYNGEE. The CDR3 totals 14 residues. Here the CDR3 DNA reads TGTGCCAGCAGCGCCACGGAGTTGAACACTGAAGCTTTCTTT. Its protein product is CASSATELNTEAFF.

This chain joins TRBV28 and TRBJ2-3; 14 bases align to TRBD2. Germline trimming cut 3 bases from V and 7 bases from J; bases unmatched to any gene: 3. The CDR3 extends over 15 amino acids. Germline V gene sequence: CDR1 MDHEN, CDR2 SYDVKM. CDR3 coding DNA: TGTGCCAGCAGTTTTGGGACTAGCGGGAGTTATACGCAGTATTTT. The encoded protein is CASSFGTSGSYTQYF. Full variable domain (remainder filled in from reference TRBV28 and TRBJ2-3): DVKVTQSSRYLVKRTGEKVFLECVQDMDHENMFWYRQDPGLGLRLIYFSYDVKMKEKGDIPEGYSVSREKKERFSLILESASTNQTSMYLCASSFGTSGSYTQYFGPGTRLTVL.

This clone was picked up a small number of times. The chain is built from TRBV10-1 and TRBJ2-7, with 9 nucleotides matching TRBD1. The trim removed 0 bases at V and 3 bases at J, leaving 3 bases unmatched. The CDR3 totals 15 residues. Germline V lookup: CDR1 WNHNN, CDR2 SYGVQD (reference sequence). The CDR3 nucleotides read TGCGCCAGCAGTGAGTCTGGGACAGGGTACTACGAGCAGTACTTC. This translates into CASSESGTGYYEQYF.

This clone came up a few times. The rearrangement joins TRBV6-4 to TRBJ2-3; 7 nucleotides line up with TRBD1. The ends lost 6 bases at V and 3 bases at J; junction bases unmatched: 9. From germline, CDR1 is MRHNA and CDR2 SNTAGT. The CDR3 contains 15 residues. CDR3 sequence reads: CASSRSAGGTDTQYF. CDR3 bases: TGTGCCAGCAGCCGATCGGCAGGGGGAACAGATACGCAGTATTTT.

This rearrangement joins TRBV21-1 to TRBJ2-4; the table calls TRBD2, which could not be checked here. TRBV21-1 is given as a pseudogene. The CDR3 contains 15 residues. The CDR3 sequence is CASSMEGLAKNIQYF. In nucleotides, the CDR3 is TGTGCCAGCAGCATGGAGGGACTAGCCAAAAACATTCAGTACTTC.

This chain links TRBV6-1 with TRBJ2-1; TRBD1 matches at 10 bases. The germline V gene encodes CDR1 MNHNS and CDR2 SASEGT. The V gene end was trimmed by 4 bases and the J gene end by 7 bases; junction bases not matched to a gene: 10. The CDR3 sequence is 16 residues long. The CDR3: CASSATPGQGWNEQFF. The CDR3 nucleotides read TGTGCCAGCAGTGCTACCCCGGGACAGGGGTGGAATGAGCAGTTCTTC.

This clone was seen once. The rearrangement uses TRBV5-1 and TRBJ2-1, with 12 bases that match TRBD2. V was clipped by 6 bases and J by 7 bases; unmatched bases: 5. This CDR3 contains 14 residues. The germline V gene has CDR1 SGHRS and CDR2 YFSETQ. CDR3 protein: CASKTSGGGNEQFF. The CDR3 DNA reads TGCGCCAGCAAGACTAGCGGGGGAGGAAATGAGCAGTTCTTC.

This clone came up a few times. The junction does not match germline at one end; this may be a read error. This chain uses TRBV7-7 with TRBJ2-3, with D possibly matching TRBD1 (6 bases). CDR1 is SSHAT, CDR2 FNYEAQ, per germline (reference sequence). This CDR3 contains 17 residues. The CDR3 bases are TGTGCTAGCAGCTTATGGTCAGGACAGAGTAGCACAGATACGCAGTATTTT. Amino acid sequence: CASSLWSGQSSTDTQYF.

V and J are TRBV6-1 and TRBJ1-1; a possible D gene is TRBD1 (6 bases). Germline V gene lookup returns CDR1 MNHNS and CDR2 SASEGT. CDR3 size: 13 residues. Trimming cost V 6 bases and J 1 base, with 9 bases left between them. The CDR3 sequence is CASRGTQNTEAFF. The CDR3, as DNA: TGTGCCAGCAGAGGGACACAGAACACTGAAGCTTTCTTT.

This chain uses TRBV7-9 with TRBJ2-7, with 7 positions matching TRBD1. After removal of 4 bases from V and 3 bases from J, the junction contained 9 bases not matched to a gene. This CDR3 has 15 amino acids. The germline gives CDR1 SEHNR, CDR2 FQNEAQ (reference sequence). The CDR3 loop is CASSSKTGKGYEQYF. The CDR3 coding sequence is TGTGCCAGCAGCTCCAAGACAGGGAAAGGCTACGAGCAGTACTTC.

The CDR3 nucleotides read TGTGCCAGCAGCTTATCGGCCTGGGGACAGGGGGAGAACACTGAAGCTTTCTTT. Translation gives CASSLSAWGQGENTEAFF. The chain uses TRBV13 and TRBJ1-1; 11 nucleotides match TRBD1. Unmatched junction bases numbered 9, after V lost 2 bases and J lost 1 base. Germline V gives CDR1 PRHDT, CDR2 FYEKMQ (reference sequence). This CDR3 contains 18 residues.

The J gene is TRBJ1-1, the V gene TRBV5-1; D unresolved. From germline, CDR1 is SGHRS and CDR2 YFSETQ. The CDR3 has 14 amino acids. Trimming shortened V by 1 base and J by 1 base, and 8 bases separated the two germline ends. CDR3 nucleotide sequence: TGCGCCAGCAGCTTGATGGCGGGGAACACTGAAGCTTTCTTT. Translated: CASSLMAGNTEAFF.

This sequence joins TRBV18 and TRBJ1-5; 9 nucleotides agree with TRBD1. CDR3 length: 16 amino acids. Germline lookup yields CDR1 KGHSH and CDR2 LQKENI. Trimming at V came to 5 bases and at J to 5 bases, leaving 10 bases not matched to a gene. The CDR3 loop reads CASSTTGTGFDQPQHF. CDR3 in DNA: TGTGCCAGCTCAACCACCGGGACAGGGTTTGATCAGCCCCAGCATTTT.